Below, 32 T cell receptor beta chains from the same sample are listed, as sequenced in a study of TIL therapy for anti-PD-1-resistant metastatic lung cancer (dated by TCRdb to the early 2020s). TCR beta CDR3 regions were amplified from genomic DNA by bias-controlled multiplex PCR with the immunoSEQ v3 hsTCRB kit. What TCRdb holds here is the immuneACCESS table cut down to in-frame rearrangements. Part of the clones is not present; checked against another copy, under half of the missing clones reflect an unresolved V gene, and the others are unexplained. For this sample there are just under 60,000 clones; about two thirds appear just once. Around 6.6% of the sample is in the top ten clones. Read against the paper, the sample's time point label means: pre-treatment sample, taken before nivolumab and TIL therapy. This sample comprised blood, obtained at baseline. The receptor set was obtained from a person between 25 and 80 years old with non-small cell lung cancer.

The chain employs TRBV19 and TRBJ2-1; the D gene is possibly TRBD2 (6 bases). The CDR3 consists of 13 residues. The germline gives CDR1 LNHDA, CDR2 SQIVND (reference sequence). The V gene lost 6 bases and the J gene lost 6 bases, with 12 bases spanning the gap. DNA of the CDR3: TGTGCCAGTAGCCCGTCGGGAGTCAATGAGCAGTTCTTC. The encoded protein is CASSPSGVNEQFF. The full variable domain, its missing parts supplied by reference TRBV19 and TRBJ2-1, is DGGITQSPKYLFRKEGQNVTLSCEQNLNHDAMYWYRQDPGQGLRLIYYSQIVNDFQKGDIAEGYSVSREKKESFPLTVTSAQKNPTAFYLCASSPSGVNEQFFGPGTRLTVL.

This chain links TRBV4-1 with TRBJ2-1, with 16 positions matching TRBD2. This CDR3 has 17 residues. After removal of 0 bases from V and 7 bases from J, the junction contained 3 bases not matched to a gene. Germline CDR1 reads MGHRA; CDR2 reads YSYEKL. Written as DNA, the CDR3 is TGCGCCAGCAGCCAAGAGGGACTAGCGGGGGGGTCGAATGAGCAGTTCTTC. It yields the protein CASSQEGLAGGSNEQFF.

The chain links TRBV5-6 to TRBJ2-1, with D maybe TRBD2 (5 bases). Trimming left V 3 bases short and J 3 bases short, with 13 bases between. The CDR3 contains 15 residues. Germline CDR1 SGHDT, CDR2 YYEEEE. This CDR3 is CASSSAARGYNEQFF. The DNA for the CDR3 is TGTGCCAGCAGCTCAGCGGCCCGGGGCTACAATGAGCAGTTCTTC. The full variable domain, with the rest looked up from reference TRBV5-6 and TRBJ2-1, is DAGVTQSPTHLIKTRGQQVTLRCSPKSGHDTVSWYQQALGQGPQFIFQYYEEEERQRGNFPDRFSGHQFPNYSSELNVNALLLGDSALYLCASSSAARGYNEQFFGPGTRLTVL.

The rearrangement uses TRBV19 and TRBJ1-1; D perhaps matches TRBD1 (6 bases). Deletions cut 3 bases from V and 11 bases from J, with 13 bases between. This CDR3 has 12 residues. Germline assignment: CDR1 LNHDA and CDR2 SQIVND (reference sequence). The CDR3 region is CASSIRPGEAFF. The CDR3 region has the DNA TGTGCCAGTAGTATTCGTCCAGGGGAGGCTTTCTTT.

This clone has a handful of counts. The genes are TRBV28 and TRBJ1-1, with unresolved D. This CDR3 has 13 amino acids. The V gene's germline CDR1 is MDHEN and CDR2 SYDVKM. The V and J ends lost 8 bases and 4 bases respectively, with 14 bases between them. The CDR3: CASGSGPGTEAFF. The CDR3 DNA is TGTGCCAGCGGGTCAGGACCAGGCACTGAAGCTTTCTTT.

On this clone: The identical CDR3 is also encoded by other nucleotide sequences in the sample. The chain is built from TRBV18 and TRBJ2-3; D remains ambiguous. The V end lost 0 bases, the J end lost 0 bases, and 1 base lay between the germline ends. The CDR3 runs to 13 residues. Germline V gene sequence: CDR1 KGHSH, CDR2 LQKENI. CDR3 in amino acids: CASSPPSTDTQYF. The CDR3 nucleotides read TGTGCCAGCTCACCACCGAGCACAGATACGCAGTATTTT.

This chain joins TRBV11-2 and TRBJ2-5, with D possibly matching TRBD1 (6 bases). The CDR3 contains 12 residues. Looked up from germline, CDR1 is SGHAT and CDR2 is FQNNGV. The V and J ends lost 3 bases and 9 bases respectively, with 11 bases between them. CDR3 loop: CASSFNQGPQYF. CDR3 bases: TGTGCCAGCAGCTTTAATCAGGGGCCCCAGTACTTC.

The chain links TRBV5-1 to TRBJ2-3; TRBD2 agrees at 8 bases. Losses at the gene ends were 4 bases for V and 2 bases for J; bases not matched to a gene: 9. The CDR3 has 16 amino acids. From germline, CDR1 is SGHRS and CDR2 YFSETQ. The CDR3: CASSRGGSGTTDTQYF. The CDR3 nucleotides read TGCGCCAGCAGCCGGGGGGGTAGCGGGACCACAGATACGCAGTATTTT.

V is TRBV29-1 and J is TRBJ2-1; TRBD2 matches at 7 bases. The CDR3 extends over 13 amino acids. Germline V gene lookup returns CDR1 SQVTM and CDR2 ANQGSEA. Unmatched junction bases numbered 1, after V lost 2 bases and J lost 3 bases. CDR3 residues: CSVESGVYNEQFF. CDR3 DNA: TGCAGCGTTGAAAGCGGGGTCTACAATGAGCAGTTCTTC.

This clone was seen just once. The rearrangement links TRBV2 to TRBJ1-2; D unresolved. CDR1 is SNHLY, CDR2 FYNNEI, per germline. V lost 3 bases and J lost 8, with 10 bases in between. The CDR3 sequence is 12 residues long. The chain's CDR3 is CASSENGLGYTF. CDR3 in DNA: TGTGCCAGCAGTGAGAACGGGTTAGGCTACACCTTC.

The genes are TRBV4-1 and TRBJ2-3; D is uncertain. The CDR3 is made up of 18 amino acids. Between the trimmed V and J ends, which lost 0 bases and 4 bases, there was a span of 20 bases. Germline V lookup: CDR1 MGHRA, CDR2 YSYEKL. In DNA form, the CDR3 reads TGCGCCAGCAGCCAAGATCCTCCGACCCATTTAGTTCCAGATACGCAGTATTTT. Amino acids: CASSQDPPTHLVPDTQYF.

The chain couples TRBV29-1 to TRBJ2-3, with D perhaps matching TRBD2 (6 bases). This CDR3 region has 12 residues. The germline V and J ends were trimmed by 4 bases and 1 base, with 6 bases remaining between them. The V gene's germline CDR1 is SQVTM and CDR2 ANQGSEA. The CDR3 DNA follows: TGCAGCGTTGCGGGGGGCACAGATACGCAGTATTTT. Translated, it gives CSVAGGTDTQYF.

This clone was observed a handful of times. CDR3 region: CAISESSGLGQNEQFF. In DNA, the CDR3 is TGTGCCATCAGTGAGTCGAGTGGGCTAGGACAAAATGAGCAGTTCTTC. This chain uses TRBV10-3 with TRBJ2-1, with a possible D match to TRBD1 (5 bases). The CDR3 extends over 16 amino acids. The V end was cut by 0 bases, the J end by 7 bases, with 16 bases between. The germline V gene encodes CDR1 ENHRY and CDR2 SYGVKD.

As for this clone: Within the sample, other DNA sequences also encode this same CDR3. J is TRBJ1-5 and V is TRBV5-1; weak D call: TRBD1 (5 bases). Germline V gives CDR1 SGHRS, CDR2 YFSETQ. V was shortened by 4 bases and J by 3 bases, with 11 bases between the two germline ends. This CDR3 comprises 14 residues. The CDR3 here is CASSLDSSNQPQHF. The CDR3 bases are TGCGCCAGCAGCCTAGACAGTTCCAATCAGCCCCAGCATTTT. Supplemented by reference TRBV5-1 and TRBJ1-5, the full variable domain reads KAGVTQTPRYLIKTRGQQVTLSCSPISGHRSVSWYQQTPGQGLQFLFEYFSETQRNKGNFPGRFSGRQFSNSRSEMNVSTLELGDSALYLCASSLDSSNQPQHFGDGTRLSIL.

The V and J genes are TRBV7-9 and TRBJ2-7; D call uncertain. CDR3 length equals 14 residues. Looked up from germline, CDR1 is SEHNR and CDR2 is FQNEAQ (reference sequence). V was clipped by 0 bases and J by 2 bases, with 8 bases between them. The CDR3, as DNA: TGTGCCAGCAGCTTAGCGGCTTCCACCTACGAGCAGTACTTC. Residues: CASSLAASTYEQYF. The variable domain in full, with the rest retrieved from reference TRBV7-9 and TRBJ2-7, is DTGVSQNPRHKITKRGQNVTFRCDPISEHNRLYWYRQTLGQGPEFLTYFQNEAQLEKSRLLSDRFSAERPKGSFSTLEIQRTEQGDSAMYLCASSLAASTYEQYFGPGTRLTVT.

DNA of the CDR3: TGTGCCAGCAGTGATGAGACAGGGGAGAATGAGCAGTTCTTC. Residues: CASSDETGENEQFF. This sequence joins TRBV27 and TRBJ2-1; 8 nucleotides align to TRBD1. Germline trimming cut 5 bases from V and 7 bases from J; bases unmatched to any gene: 7. CDR3 length: 14 amino acids. From germline, CDR1 is MNHEY and CDR2 SMNVEV (reference sequence).

The chain combines TRBV7-9 with TRBJ2-2; 7 nucleotides align to TRBD1. The V segment lost 3 bases and the J segment 3 bases; nucleotides outside the gene matches: 4. CDR3 length: 15 amino acids. Germline loops: CDR1 SEHNR, CDR2 FQNEAQ (reference sequence). CDR3 in amino acids: CASSFDRVDTGELFF. The CDR3, as DNA: TGTGCCAGCAGCTTCGACAGGGTAGACACCGGGGAGCTGTTTTTT.

V and J are TRBV5-1 and TRBJ2-5; either TRBD1 or TRBD2 may fit D (5 bases each). The CDR3 is made up of 13 amino acids. Trimming took off 4 bases at V and 2 bases at J, with 9 bases between the two ends. Germline CDR1 SGHRS, CDR2 YFSETQ. The CDR3 protein is CASSPGPQETQYF. As DNA, the CDR3 is TGCGCCAGCAGCCCGGGACCACAAGAGACCCAGTACTTC. The full variable domain, completed using reference TRBV5-1 and TRBJ2-5, is KAGVTQTPRYLIKTRGQQVTLSCSPISGHRSVSWYQQTPGQGLQFLFEYFSETQRNKGNFPGRFSGRQFSNSRSEMNVSTLELGDSALYLCASSPGPQETQYFGPGTRLLVL.

In its sample, this clone was seen a few times. V gene TRBV7-9 combines with J gene TRBJ1-5, with D possibly being TRBD1 (5 bases). V shed 2 bases and J shed 5 bases, with 10 bases lying between them. The germline V gene has CDR1 SEHNR and CDR2 FQNEAQ (reference sequence). The CDR3 is 14 amino acids. The CDR3 nucleotides are TGTGCCAGCAGCTTAATGGGAGGGGATCAGCCCCAGCATTTT. It specifies CASSLMGGDQPQHF.

This chain links TRBV6-5 with TRBJ1-1; the D gene is possibly TRBD1 (6 bases). The CDR3 consists of 15 residues. Germline V gene data show CDR1 as MNHEY and CDR2 as SVGAGI. Trimming removed 5 bases from V and 4 bases from J, with 17 bases in between. In nucleotides, the CDR3 is TGTGCCAGCAGTCCCCCGGGGGCGAGAAGCACTGAAGCTTTCTTT. Residues: CASSPPGARSTEAFF.

The genes are TRBV6-5 and TRBJ1-1, with unresolved D. V lost 0 bases and J lost 4, with 9 bases in between. This CDR3 comprises 14 residues. From germline, CDR1 is MNHEY and CDR2 SVGAGI. CDR3 sequence: CASSYSGWGTEAFF. The CDR3 nucleotides are TGTGCCAGCAGTTACTCGGGCTGGGGCACTGAAGCTTTCTTT.

The chain employs TRBV5-4 and TRBJ2-3; 10 bases line up with TRBD2. J lost 6 bases, V lost 4 bases, and 8 bases had no gene match. The CDR3 loop spans 15 amino acids. CDR1 and CDR2 (germline): SGHNT, YYREEE (reference sequence). CDR3 region: CASSRSGGAMDTQYF. The CDR3 coding sequence is TGTGCCAGCAGCAGGAGCGGGGGGGCAATGGATACGCAGTATTTT. The full variable domain, its missing parts supplied by reference TRBV5-4 and TRBJ2-3, is ETGVTQSPTHLIKTRGQQVTLRCSSQSGHNTVSWYQQALGQGPQFIFQYYREEENGRGNFPPRFSGLQFPNYSSELNVNALELDDSALYLCASSRSGGAMDTQYFGPGTRLTVL.

CDR3 sequence reads: CASQPGTGGYEQYF. The CDR3 nucleotides read TGTGCCAGCCAGCCCGGGACCGGGGGGTACGAGCAGTACTTC. J is TRBJ2-7 and V is TRBV6-4; TRBD2 matches 7 bases. Germline V CDR1 and CDR2: MRHNA, SNTAGT. This CDR3 region has 14 residues. Trimming at V came to 8 bases and at J to 4 bases, leaving 11 bases not matched to a gene.

The chain uses TRBV5-6 and TRBJ2-5, with a weak D call TRBD2 (7 bases). This CDR3 is 16 amino acids long. Germline-derived CDR1 and CDR2 are SGHDT and YYEEEE. Trimming took 4 bases from V and 3 from J, leaving 19 bases between them. Here the CDR3 DNA reads TGTGCCAGCAGCGTCGGACTAGGGGGGGCTGAAGAGACCCAGTACTTC. Translation: CASSVGLGGAEETQYF.

A single count supports this clone. The chain uses TRBV14 and TRBJ2-7; D possibly corresponds to TRBD1 (9 bases). Deletions cut 0 bases from V and 12 bases from J, with 24 bases between. The CDR3 is made up of 16 amino acids. CDR1 and CDR2 from the germline V gene are SGHDN and FVKESK. CDR3 sequence reads: CASSQEDGQGSREGYF. The CDR3 DNA reads as TGTGCCAGCAGCCAAGAGGACGGACAGGGGTCCCGGGAGGGGTACTTC.

This clone was detected a few times. The rearrangement uses TRBV4-1 and TRBJ2-3; D is perhaps TRBD2 (6 bases). Trimming cost V 5 bases and J 6 bases, with 15 bases left between them. CDR1 is MGHRA and CDR2 is YSYEKL in the germline V gene. The length of the CDR3 is 14 residues. In DNA, the CDR3 is TGCGCCAGCAGCACCGAACCAGGGAGGGATACGCAGTATTTT. This translates into CASSTEPGRDTQYF.

This chain connects TRBV5-5 to TRBJ2-5; TRBD2 agrees at 16 bases. CDR1 is SGHKS and CDR2 is YYEKEE in the germline V gene (reference sequence). This CDR3 has 18 amino acids. Trimming took 4 bases from V and 0 from J; bases not matched to a gene: 6. The CDR3: CASSTGLAGGMYQETQYF. The CDR3 DNA reads as TGTGCCAGCAGCACGGGACTAGCGGGAGGGATGTACCAAGAGACCCAGTACTTC.

This chain links TRBV2 with TRBJ2-3; 9 nucleotides line up with TRBD2. Per the germline V gene, CDR1 is SNHLY and CDR2 is FYNNEI. The CDR3 consists of 16 residues. Losses at the gene ends were 5 bases for V and 1 base for J; bases not matched to a gene: 7. Here the CDR3 reads CASSRVAGAGTDTQYF. The CDR3 coding sequence is TGTGCCAGCAGTCGAGTAGCGGGGGCGGGCACAGATACGCAGTATTTT.

The chain uses TRBV15 and TRBJ2-6, with 7 bases identical to TRBD2. Germline V gene lookup returns CDR1 LNHNV and CDR2 YYDKDF (reference sequence). The V segment lost 0 bases and the J segment 0 bases; nucleotides outside the gene matches: 5. This CDR3 is 18 amino acids long. The CDR3 coding sequence is TGTGCCACCAGCAGAGAGCCAGCGGGATCCTCTGGGGCCAACGTCCTGACTTTC. Residues: CATSREPAGSSGANVLTF.

This chain's CDR3 is CSVGSNRVRGELFF. The CDR3 DNA reads TGCAGCGTTGGGTCCAACAGGGTCAGAGGGGAGCTGTTTTTT. V is TRBV29-1 and J is TRBJ2-2; tentatively, D is TRBD1 (6 bases). The V and J ends lost 4 bases and 8 bases respectively, with 17 bases between them. Looked up from germline, CDR1 is SQVTM and CDR2 is ANQGSEA. This CDR3 is 14 amino acids long.

This clone was seen once. The chain links TRBV2 to TRBJ2-1; no firm D call. The germline V gene encodes CDR1 SNHLY and CDR2 FYNNEI. The CDR3 length is 16 residues. V was shortened by 7 bases and J by 5 bases, with 21 bases between the two germline ends. The CDR3 region is CASTSRTTSSNNEQFF. The CDR3 nucleotides are TGTGCCAGCACTTCGAGGACCACGTCATCTAACAATGAGCAGTTCTTC.

This chain uses TRBV19 with TRBJ2-6, with D tentatively TRBD2 (6 bases). This CDR3 has 18 amino acids. CDR1 and CDR2 from the germline V gene are LNHDA and SQIVND (reference sequence). V gave up 6 bases and J gave up 0 bases, with 18 bases separating them. The CDR3 nucleotides read TGTGCCAGTAGACCGGGACTTTTTAAACCCTCTGGGGCCAACGTCCTGACTTTC. This codes for CASRPGLFKPSGANVLTF.